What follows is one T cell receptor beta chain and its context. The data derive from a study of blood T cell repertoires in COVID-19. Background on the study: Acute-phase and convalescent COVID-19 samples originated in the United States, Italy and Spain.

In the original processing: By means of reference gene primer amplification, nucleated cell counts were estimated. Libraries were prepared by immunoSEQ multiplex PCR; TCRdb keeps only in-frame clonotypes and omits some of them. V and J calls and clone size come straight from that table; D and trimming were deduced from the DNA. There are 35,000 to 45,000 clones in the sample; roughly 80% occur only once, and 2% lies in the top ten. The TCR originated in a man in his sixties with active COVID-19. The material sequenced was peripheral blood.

The CDR3 region is CAWSRLAPRTQYF. The CDR3 DNA sequence: TGTGCCTGGTCGCGACTAGCGCCCCGGACCCAGTACTTC. This chain joins TRBV30 and TRBJ2-5; 8 nucleotides match TRBD2. The CDR3 has 13 residues. The V and J ends lost 5 bases and 7 bases, in that order; junction bases with no gene match: 9. Germline lookup yields CDR1 GTSNPN and CDR2 SVGIG (reference sequence).